This T cell receptor (beta chain) stems from a study of regulatory T cells in long-lasting Graves disease. Investigators prepared the TCR beta libraries by applying iRepertoire HTBI primers and Arm-PCR of CDR3 regions. Using its own MiXCR run on the multiplex PCR reads, TCRdb lists one record per CDR3 protein. The sample lists a few hundred thousand distinct CDR3 sequences, 20% to 25% seen once, with 14% in the top ten. Findings and caveats of the study: There were preferences for TRBV28, TRBJ1-2 and TRBJ2-5 in persistent disease.

Time point meaning: persistent/refractory GD, antithyroid drugs over 5 years with positive TRAb. RNA extracted from PBMCs served as the sequencing template. CDR3 length: 13 amino acids. Germline assignment: CDR1 LNHDA and CDR2 SQIVND (reference sequence). As concerns this clonotype: Its antigen is still unknown.

The chain has TRBV19 and TRBJ2-5; maybe TRBD1 (5 bases). The DNA end favors TRBJ2-7, so the J call may be wrong. The receptor comes from a female donor with Graves disease. Material: peripheral blood mononuclear cells (PBMCs), obtained when the disease was refractory, from a patient treated with antithyroid drugs. CDR3 sequence: CASSTGSGYEQYF. CDR3 in DNA: TGTGCCAGTAGTACAGGGTCTGGCTACGAGCAGTACTTC.